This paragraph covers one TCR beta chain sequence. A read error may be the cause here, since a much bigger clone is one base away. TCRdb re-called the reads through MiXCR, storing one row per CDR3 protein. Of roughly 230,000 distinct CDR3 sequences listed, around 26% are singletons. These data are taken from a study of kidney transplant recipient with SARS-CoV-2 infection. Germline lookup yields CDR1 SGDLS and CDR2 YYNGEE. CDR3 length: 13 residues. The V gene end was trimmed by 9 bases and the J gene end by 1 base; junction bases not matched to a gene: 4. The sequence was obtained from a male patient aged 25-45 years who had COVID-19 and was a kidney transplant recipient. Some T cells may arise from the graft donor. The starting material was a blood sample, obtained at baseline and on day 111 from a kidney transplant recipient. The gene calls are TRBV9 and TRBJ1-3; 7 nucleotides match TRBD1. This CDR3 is CANTTGSGNTIYF. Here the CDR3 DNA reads TGTGCCAACACGACAGGGTCTGGAAACACCATATATTTT. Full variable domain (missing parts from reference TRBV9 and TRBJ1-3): DSGVTQTPKHLITATGQRVTLRCSPRSGDLSVYWYQQSLDQGLQFLIQYYNGEERAKGNILERFSAQQFPDLHSELNLSSLELGDSALYFCANTTGSGNTIYFGEGSWLTVV.